The clone carrying this T cell receptor (beta chain) was picked up many times. The antigen remains undetermined. This entry belongs to a study of CD8 T cells in ankylosing spondylitis. As the method for making TCR beta libraries, quantitative 5'-RACE with molecular barcodes was used. One entry per CDR3 protein results from TCRdb running MiXCR on the 5' RACE reads. The sample consists of roughly 250,000 distinct CDR3 sequences, over 8.5% of them appearing once. Overall study findings and caveats: Certain motif variants had earlier appeared in reactive arthritis synovial fluid and blood.

The CDR3 totals 14 residues. J was trimmed by 5 bases and V by 0 bases; bases with no gene match: 2. Germline V CDR1 and CDR2: SGHRS, YFSETQ. Source material: blood, either unsorted or a sorted T cell fraction (not recorded which). The chain employs TRBV5-1 and TRBJ2-5; TRBD1 agrees at 9 bases. The sequence was collected from a male donor with ankylosing spondylitis or in good health (not recorded which). The CDR3 loop reads CASSLGDRVETQYF. CDR3 nucleotide sequence: TGCGCCAGCAGCTTGGGGGACAGGGTGGAGACCCAGTACTTC.